This T cell receptor (beta chain) came from a study of blood T cell repertoires in COVID-19. Per the authors' pipeline: Cell counts per sample came from amplifying reference gene primers. Produced via immunoSEQ multiplex PCR; TCRdb's table is partial and in-frame only. The D gene and trimming were derived from the DNA, and the V and J assignments and clone size from that table. The table records over 70,000 clones, 70% to 85% of them present only once. Germline V CDR1 and CDR2: SEHNR, FQNEAQ (reference sequence). The CDR3 extends over 14 amino acids. V was trimmed by 5 bases and J by 1 base, leaving 11 bases between them.

The J gene is TRBJ1-1, the V gene TRBV7-9, with TRBD1 as a possible D gene (5 bases). Sequenced input: peripheral blood. The origin of this receptor is an older woman with acute or convalescent COVID-19. The CDR3 region has the DNA TGTGCCAGCAGCGAGCCGGACAAGAACACTGAAGCTTTCTTT. It codes for CASSEPDKNTEAFF.